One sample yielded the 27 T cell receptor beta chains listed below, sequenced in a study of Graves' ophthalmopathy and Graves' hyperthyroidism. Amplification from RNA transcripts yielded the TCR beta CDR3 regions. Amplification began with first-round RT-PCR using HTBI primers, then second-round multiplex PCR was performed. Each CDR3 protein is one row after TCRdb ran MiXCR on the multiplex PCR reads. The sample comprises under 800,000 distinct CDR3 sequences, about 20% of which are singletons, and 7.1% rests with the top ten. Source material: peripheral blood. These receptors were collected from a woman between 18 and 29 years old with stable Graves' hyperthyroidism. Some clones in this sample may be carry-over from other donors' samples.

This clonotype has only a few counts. CDR3 bases: TGCAGTGCCCCAGACAGGGCCAATCAGCCCCAGCATTTT. As protein: CSAPDRANQPQHF. The chain employs TRBV20-1 and TRBJ1-5; 7 bases map to TRBD1. CDR1 is DFQATT, CDR2 SNEGSKA, per germline (reference sequence). This CDR3 is built from 13 residues. Trimming removed 6 bases from V and 3 bases from J; junction bases left unmatched: 5.

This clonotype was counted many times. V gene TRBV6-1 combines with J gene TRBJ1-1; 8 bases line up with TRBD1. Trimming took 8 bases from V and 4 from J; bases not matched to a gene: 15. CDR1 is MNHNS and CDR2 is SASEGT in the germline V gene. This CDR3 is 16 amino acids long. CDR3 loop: CASWGREDRVGTEAFF. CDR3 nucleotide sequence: TGTGCCAGCTGGGGCAGGGAGGACAGGGTTGGCACTGAAGCTTTCTTT.

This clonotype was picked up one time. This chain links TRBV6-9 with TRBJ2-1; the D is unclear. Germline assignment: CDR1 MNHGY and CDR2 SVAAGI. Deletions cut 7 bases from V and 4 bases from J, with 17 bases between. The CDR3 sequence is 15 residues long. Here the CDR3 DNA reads TGTGCCAGCAACCCGCTCTCGCCCTCTTACAATGAGCAGTTCTTC. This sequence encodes CASNPLSPSYNEQFF.

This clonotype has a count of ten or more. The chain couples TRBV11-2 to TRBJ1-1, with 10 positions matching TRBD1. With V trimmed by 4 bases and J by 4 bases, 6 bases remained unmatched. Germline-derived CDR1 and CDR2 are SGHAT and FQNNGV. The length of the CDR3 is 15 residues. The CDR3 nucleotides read TGTGCCAGCAGCTCCCGGACAGGGGGAGGCACTGAAGCTTTCTTT. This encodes CASSSRTGGGTEAFF.

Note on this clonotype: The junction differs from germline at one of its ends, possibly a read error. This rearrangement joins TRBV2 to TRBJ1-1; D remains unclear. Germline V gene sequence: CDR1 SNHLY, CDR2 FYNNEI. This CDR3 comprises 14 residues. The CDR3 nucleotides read TGTGCCAGCAAAAACGATCGACGGAACACTAAAGCTTTCTTT. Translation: CASKNDRRNTKAFF.

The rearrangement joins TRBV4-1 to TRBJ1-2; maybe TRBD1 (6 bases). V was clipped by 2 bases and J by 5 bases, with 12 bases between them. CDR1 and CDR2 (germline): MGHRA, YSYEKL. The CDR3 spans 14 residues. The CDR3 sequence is CASSQPQGGYGYTF. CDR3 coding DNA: TGCGCCAGCAGCCAACCACAGGGAGGGTATGGCTACACCTTC.

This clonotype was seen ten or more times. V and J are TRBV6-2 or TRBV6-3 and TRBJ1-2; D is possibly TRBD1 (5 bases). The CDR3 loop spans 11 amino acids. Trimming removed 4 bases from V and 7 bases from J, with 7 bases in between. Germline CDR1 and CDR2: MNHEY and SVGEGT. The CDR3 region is CASSSGSGYTF. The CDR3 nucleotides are TGTGCCAGCAGTTCAGGGAGTGGCTACACCTTC.

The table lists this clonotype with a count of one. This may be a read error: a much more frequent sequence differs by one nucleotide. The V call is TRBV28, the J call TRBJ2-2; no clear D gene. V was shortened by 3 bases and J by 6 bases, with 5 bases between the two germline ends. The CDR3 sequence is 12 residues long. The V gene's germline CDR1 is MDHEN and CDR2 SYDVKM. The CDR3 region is CASSFFSGELFF. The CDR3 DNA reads TGTGCCAGCAGTTTCTTCTCCGGGGAGCTGTTTTTT.

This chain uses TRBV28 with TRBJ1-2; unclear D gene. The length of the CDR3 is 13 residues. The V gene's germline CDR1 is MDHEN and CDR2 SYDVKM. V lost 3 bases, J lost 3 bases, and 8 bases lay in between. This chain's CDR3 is CASSLRQHYGYTF. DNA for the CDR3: TGTGCCAGCAGTTTGAGGCAGCACTATGGCTACACCTTC.

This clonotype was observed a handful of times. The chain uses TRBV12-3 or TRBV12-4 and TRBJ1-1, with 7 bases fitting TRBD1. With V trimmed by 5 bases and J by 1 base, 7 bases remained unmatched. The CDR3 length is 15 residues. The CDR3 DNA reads TGTGCCAGCAGTGGACAGGACAGCCAGAACACTGAAGCTTTCTTT. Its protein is CASSGQDSQNTEAFF.

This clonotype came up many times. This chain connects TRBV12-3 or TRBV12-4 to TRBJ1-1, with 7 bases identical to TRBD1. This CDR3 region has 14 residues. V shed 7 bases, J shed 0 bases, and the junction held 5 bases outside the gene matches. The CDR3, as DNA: TGTGCCAGCATTACCGGACAGGTGAACACTGAAGCTTTCTTT. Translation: CASITGQVNTEAFF.

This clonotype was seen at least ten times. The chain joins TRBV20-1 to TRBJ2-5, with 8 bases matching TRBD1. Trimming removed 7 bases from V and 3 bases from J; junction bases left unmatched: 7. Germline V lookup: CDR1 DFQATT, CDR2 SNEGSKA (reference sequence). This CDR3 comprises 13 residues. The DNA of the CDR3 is TGCAGTGTTCCGACAGGGGCGGAAGAGACCCAGTACTTC. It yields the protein CSVPTGAEETQYF.

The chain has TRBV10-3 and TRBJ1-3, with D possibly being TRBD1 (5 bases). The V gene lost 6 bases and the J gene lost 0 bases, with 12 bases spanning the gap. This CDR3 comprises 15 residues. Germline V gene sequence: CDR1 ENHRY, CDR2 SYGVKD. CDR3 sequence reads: CAISKEGTSGNTIYF. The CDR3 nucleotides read TGTGCCATCAGCAAAGAAGGGACCTCTGGAAACACCATATATTTT.

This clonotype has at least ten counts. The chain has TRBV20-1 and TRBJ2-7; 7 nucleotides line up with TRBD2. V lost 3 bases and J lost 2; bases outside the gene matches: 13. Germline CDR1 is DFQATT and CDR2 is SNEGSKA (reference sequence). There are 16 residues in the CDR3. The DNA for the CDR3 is TGCAGTGCTAGTAACCCCCGGGCTAGCGGTACCTACGAGCAGTACTTC. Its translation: CSASNPRASGTYEQYF.

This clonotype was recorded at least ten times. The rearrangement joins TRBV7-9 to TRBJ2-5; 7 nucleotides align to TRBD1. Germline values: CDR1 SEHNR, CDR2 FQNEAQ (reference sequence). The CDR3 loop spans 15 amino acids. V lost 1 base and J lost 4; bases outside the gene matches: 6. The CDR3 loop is CASSLGGAGGETQYF. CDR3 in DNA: TGTGCCAGCAGCTTAGGAGGGGCAGGGGGAGAGACCCAGTACTTC.

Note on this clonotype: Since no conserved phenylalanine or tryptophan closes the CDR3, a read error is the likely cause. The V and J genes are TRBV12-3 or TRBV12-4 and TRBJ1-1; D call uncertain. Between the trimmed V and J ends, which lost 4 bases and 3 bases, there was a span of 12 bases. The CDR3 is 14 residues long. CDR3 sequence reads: CASSSRALDTEAFV. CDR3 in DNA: TGTGCCAGCAGTTCGCGGGCCCTTGACACTGAAGCTTTCGTT.

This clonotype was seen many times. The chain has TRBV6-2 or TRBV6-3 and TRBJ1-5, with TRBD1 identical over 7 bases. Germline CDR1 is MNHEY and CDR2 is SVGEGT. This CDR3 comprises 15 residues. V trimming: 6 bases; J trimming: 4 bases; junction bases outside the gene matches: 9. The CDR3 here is CASRADRVVNQPQHF. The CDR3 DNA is TGTGCCAGCAGAGCCGACAGGGTGGTGAATCAGCCCCAGCATTTT.

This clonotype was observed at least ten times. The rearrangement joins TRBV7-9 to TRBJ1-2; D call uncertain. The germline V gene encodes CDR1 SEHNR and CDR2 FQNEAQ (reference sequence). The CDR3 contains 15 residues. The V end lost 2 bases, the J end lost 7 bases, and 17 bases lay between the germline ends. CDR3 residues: CASSLISLQPGGYTF. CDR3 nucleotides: TGTGCCAGCAGCTTAATATCCCTACAACCCGGTGGCTACACCTTC. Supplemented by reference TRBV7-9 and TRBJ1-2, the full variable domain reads DTGVSQNPRHKITKRGQNVTFRCDPISEHNRLYWYRQTLGQGPEFLTYFQNEAQLEKSRLLSDRFSAERPKGSFSTLEIQRTEQGDSAMYLCASSLISLQPGGYTFGSGTRLTVV.

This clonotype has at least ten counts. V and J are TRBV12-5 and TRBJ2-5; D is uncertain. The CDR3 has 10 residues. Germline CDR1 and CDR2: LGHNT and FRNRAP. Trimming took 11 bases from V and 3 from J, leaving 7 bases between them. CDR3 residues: CAPIKETQYF. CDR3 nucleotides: TGTGCTCCCATCAAAGAGACCCAGTACTTC.

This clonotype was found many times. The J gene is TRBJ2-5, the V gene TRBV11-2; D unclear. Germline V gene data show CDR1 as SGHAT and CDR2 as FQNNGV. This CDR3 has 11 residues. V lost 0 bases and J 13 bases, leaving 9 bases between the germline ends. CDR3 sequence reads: CASSLELVLYF. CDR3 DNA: TGTGCCAGCAGCTTAGAGCTCGTCCTGTACTTC. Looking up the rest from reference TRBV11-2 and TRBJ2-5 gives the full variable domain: EAGVAQSPRYKIIEKRQSVAFWCNPISGHATLYWYQQILGQGPKLLIQFQNNGVVDDSQLPKDRFSAERLKGVDSTLKIQPAKLEDSAVYLCASSLELVLYFGPGTRLLVL.

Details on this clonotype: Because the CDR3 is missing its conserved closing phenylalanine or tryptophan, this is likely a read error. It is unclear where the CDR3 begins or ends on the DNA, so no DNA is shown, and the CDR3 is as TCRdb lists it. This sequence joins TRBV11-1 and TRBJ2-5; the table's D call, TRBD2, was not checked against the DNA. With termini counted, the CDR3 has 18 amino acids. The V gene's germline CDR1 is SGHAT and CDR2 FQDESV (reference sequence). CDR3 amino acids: CASSSAQIAGGRGETQDY.

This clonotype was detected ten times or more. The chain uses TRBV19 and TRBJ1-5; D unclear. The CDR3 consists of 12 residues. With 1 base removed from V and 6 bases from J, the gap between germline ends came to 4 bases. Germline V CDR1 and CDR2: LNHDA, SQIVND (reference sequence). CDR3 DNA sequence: TGTGCCAGTAGTATAGGGGCTCAGCCCCAGCATTTT. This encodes CASSIGAQPQHF.

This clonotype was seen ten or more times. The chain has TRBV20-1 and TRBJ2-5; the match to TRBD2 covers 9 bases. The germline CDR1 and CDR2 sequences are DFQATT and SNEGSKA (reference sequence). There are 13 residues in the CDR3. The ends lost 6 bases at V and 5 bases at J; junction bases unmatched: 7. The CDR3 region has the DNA TGCAGTGCCGTGCGGGGGGGGCCGGAGACCCAGTACTTC. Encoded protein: CSAVRGGPETQYF.

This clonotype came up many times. The CDR3 protein is CSVAGTGGWEQYF. The DNA for the CDR3 is TGCAGCGTTGCCGGGACAGGGGGCTGGGAGCAGTACTTC. The rearrangement links TRBV29-1 to TRBJ2-7; 12 bases align to TRBD1. The CDR3 extends over 13 amino acids. The V gene end was trimmed by 4 bases and the J gene end by 7 bases; junction bases not matched to a gene: 5. CDR1 is SQVTM and CDR2 is ANQGSEA in the germline V gene.

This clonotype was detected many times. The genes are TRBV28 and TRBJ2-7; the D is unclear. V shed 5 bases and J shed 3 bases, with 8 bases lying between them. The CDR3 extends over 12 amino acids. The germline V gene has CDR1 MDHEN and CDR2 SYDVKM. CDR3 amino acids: CASSPTHYEQYF. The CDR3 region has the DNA TGTGCCAGCAGTCCGACTCACTACGAGCAGTACTTC.

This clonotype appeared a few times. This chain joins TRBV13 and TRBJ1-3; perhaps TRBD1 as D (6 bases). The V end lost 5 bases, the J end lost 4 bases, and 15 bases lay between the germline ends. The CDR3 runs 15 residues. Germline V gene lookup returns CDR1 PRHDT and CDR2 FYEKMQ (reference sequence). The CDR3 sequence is CASSVRDIAGNTIYF. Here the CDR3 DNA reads TGTGCCAGCAGCGTCCGGGACATAGCAGGAAACACCATATATTTT. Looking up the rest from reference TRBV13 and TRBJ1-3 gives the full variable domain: AAGVIQSPRHLIKEKRETATLKCYPIPRHDTVYWYQQGPGQDPQFLISFYEKMQSDKGSIPDRFSAQQFSDYHSELNMSSLELGDSALYFCASSVRDIAGNTIYFGEGSWLTVV.

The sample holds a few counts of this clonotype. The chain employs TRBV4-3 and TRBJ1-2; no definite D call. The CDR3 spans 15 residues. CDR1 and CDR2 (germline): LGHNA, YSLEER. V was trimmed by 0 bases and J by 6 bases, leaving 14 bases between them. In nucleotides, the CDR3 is TGCGCCAGCAGCCAAGATAGTAGGCAAAACAATGGCTACACCTTC. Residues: CASSQDSRQNNGYTF.